One TCR beta chain is described in this entry. This sample was taken from a study of vaccination and CD4 T cells after COVID-19. Study-wide context: Nasal swab PCR identified SARS-CoV-2 in the convalescent patients, of whom roughly nine were mild and one severe.

The time point denotes: late sampling 161 to 241 days after vaccination in a few convalescent patients. TCRdb re-called the PCR reads with MiXCR, one entry per CDR3 protein. The repertoire consists of about 36,000 distinct CDR3 sequences, with approximately 40% occurring once and the leading ten covering 5% to 6.5%. CDR1 MNHEY and CDR2 SVGAGI come from the germline V gene. The CDR3 has 16 amino acids. Trimming took off 2 bases at V and 14 bases at J, with 25 bases between the two ends. V usage is TRBV6-5 and J usage is TRBJ2-1; possible D gene TRBD1, 5 bases. The source material was CD4+ T cells from blood, sampled about 7 months after SARS-CoV-2 vaccination. The origin of this receptor is a human donor who had recovered from COVID-19. CDR3 residues: CASSYSAGPQEQGEFF. Written as DNA, the CDR3 is TGTGCCAGCAGTTACAGCGCAGGTCCTCAAGAACAAGGGGAGTTCTTC.